This entry lists 14 T cell receptor beta chains sequenced from one sample in a study of T-cell reconstitution after alpha-beta-depleted transplantation in children. The TCRbeta library was prepared with unique molecular identifiers. In TCRdb, the PCR reads were re-called with MiXCR into one record per CDR3 protein. The data hold some 450,000 distinct CDR3 sequences, with roughly 43% observed a single time. This sample comprised PBMCs, obtained before TCRalphabeta/CD19-depleted stem cell transplant. The receptors were gathered from a girl aged 2 to 10 with aplastic anemia, due to receive a stem cell transplant.

The chain combines TRBV28 with TRBJ2-7; 7 bases agree with TRBD1. CDR3 length: 15 amino acids. Losses at the gene ends were 6 bases for V and 4 bases for J; bases not matched to a gene: 12. From germline, CDR1 is MDHEN and CDR2 SYDVKM. DNA of the CDR3: TGTGCCAGCAGAGAGGGACAGAAAACCCGATACGAGCAGTACTTC. Its protein product is CASREGQKTRYEQYF.

In this sample, this clonotype turned up many times. The chain uses TRBV5-1 and TRBJ1-5; the D is unclear. CDR3 length: 15 amino acids. V was pared by 0 bases and J by 4 bases, with 11 bases between. In germline, CDR1 is SGHRS, CDR2 YFSETQ. The CDR3 sequence: CASSLDGMGNQPQHF. The CDR3 nucleotides are TGCGCCAGCAGCTTGGATGGGATGGGTAATCAGCCCCAGCATTTT.

The sample holds many counts of this clonotype. The chain carries TRBV5-1 and TRBJ2-3, with no clear D. V shed 4 bases and J shed 6 bases, with 6 bases lying between them. Germline V gene sequence: CDR1 SGHRS, CDR2 YFSETQ. This CDR3 region has 11 residues. CDR3 sequence (DNA): TGCGCCAGCAGCCTGTACGATACGCAGTATTTT. This gives the protein CASSLYDTQYF.

This clonotype appeared a few times. This sequence joins TRBV20-1 and TRBJ1-1; the D is unclear. The CDR3 sequence is 11 residues long. Germline assignment: CDR1 DFQATT and CDR2 SNEGSKA (reference sequence). V lost 2 bases, J lost 7 bases, and 8 bases lay in between. CDR3 DNA: TGCAGTGCTAGAAGGCGAGGTGAAGCTTTCTTT. Translated: CSARRRGEAFF.

In its sample, this clonotype was seen many times. This chain uses TRBV2 with TRBJ1-2; D gene uncertain. This CDR3 region has 13 residues. CDR1 is SNHLY and CDR2 is FYNNEI in the germline V gene. Deletions cut 10 bases from V and 2 bases from J, with 14 bases between. The DNA of the CDR3 is TGTGCCACCTCCCTCCTAGGGAACTATGGCTACACCTTC. Translated, it gives CATSLLGNYGYTF.

This sequence joins TRBV11-2 and TRBJ2-2; D is unresolved. V was clipped by 5 bases and J by 7 bases, with 8 bases between them. This CDR3 comprises 12 residues. Per the germline V gene, CDR1 is SGHAT and CDR2 is FQNNGV. CDR3 sequence: CASSHPGGELFF. DNA for the CDR3: TGTGCCAGCAGCCATCCGGGCGGGGAGCTGTTTTTT.

The V and J genes are TRBV7-9 and TRBJ2-1; 14 nucleotides align to TRBD2. V was clipped by 3 bases and J by 7 bases; unmatched bases: 5. Germline CDR1 is SEHNR and CDR2 is FQNEAQ (reference sequence). This CDR3 has 16 residues. This CDR3 reads CASSFGTSGSSNEQFF. The CDR3 DNA is TGTGCCAGCAGCTTCGGGACTAGCGGGAGTTCGAATGAGCAGTTCTTC.

The V gene is TRBV29-1, the J gene TRBJ2-3; D call uncertain. Trimming removed 4 bases from V and 2 bases from J, with 10 bases in between. There are 13 residues in the CDR3. CDR1 and CDR2 from the germline V gene are SQVTM and ANQGSEA. CDR3 loop: CSVVGYSTDTQYF. The CDR3 DNA reads TGCAGCGTTGTAGGGTATTCCACAGATACGCAGTATTTT.

The CDR3 sequence: CASSPPLVRGYTF. CDR3 nucleotides: TGTGCCAGCAGCCCACCCTTAGTTCGTGGCTACACCTTC. The V gene is TRBV28, the J gene TRBJ1-2; D gene ambiguous. CDR1 is MDHEN, CDR2 SYDVKM, per germline. V lost 6 bases, J lost 7 bases, and 15 bases lay in between. The CDR3 is 13 residues long.

V gene TRBV7-2 combines with J gene TRBJ1-5; D is ambiguous. CDR1 is SGHTA, CDR2 FQGNSA, per germline. The CDR3 sequence is 14 residues long. V lost 2 bases to trimming and J lost 0 bases, with 5 bases between them. The CDR3, as DNA: TGTGCCAGCAGCTTACGTCATAGCAATCAGCCCCAGCATTTT. Translation gives CASSLRHSNQPQHF.

Many counts were recorded for this clonotype. The rearrangement uses TRBV10-3 and TRBJ1-1; D possibly corresponds to TRBD1 (5 bases). This CDR3 comprises 15 residues. CDR1 and CDR2 from the germline V gene are ENHRY and SYGVKD. V was cut by 6 bases and J by 10 bases, with 24 bases left in between. The CDR3 region is CAIRRDSGRDGRAFF. CDR3 DNA: TGTGCCATCAGACGGGACTCCGGGAGGGACGGTCGAGCTTTCTTT.

This chain links TRBV7-9 with TRBJ2-3; 9 nucleotides match TRBD1. Trimming cost V 5 bases and J 2 bases; bases outside gene matches: 8. The CDR3 totals 16 residues. Germline values: CDR1 SEHNR, CDR2 FQNEAQ (reference sequence). CDR3 region: CASSPRTGANTDTQYF. The CDR3 DNA reads TGTGCCAGCAGCCCTCGGACAGGGGCTAACACAGATACGCAGTATTTT.

CDR3 amino acids: CASSKLAGVGDEQYF. CDR3 sequence (DNA): TGTGCCAGTAGTAAACTAGCGGGAGTCGGGGACGAGCAGTACTTC. This chain joins TRBV19 and TRBJ2-7; 11 positions match TRBD2. Losses at the gene ends were 4 bases for V and 5 bases for J; bases not matched to a gene: 7. The CDR3 spans 15 residues. Per the germline V gene, CDR1 is LNHDA and CDR2 is SQIVND (reference sequence).

The table lists this clonotype with a few counts. The CDR3 protein is CASSPMWGQGAEKLFF. Written as DNA, the CDR3 is TGCGCCAGCAGCCCAATGTGGGGACAGGGGGCCGAAAAACTGTTTTTT. The V and J genes are TRBV5-1 and TRBJ1-4, with TRBD1 matching over 12 bases. Germline V gene sequence: CDR1 SGHRS, CDR2 YFSETQ. The J segment lost 8 bases and the V segment lost 4 bases, leaving 9 bases of the junction unmatched. The CDR3 has 16 residues.